One sample yielded the 18 T cell receptor beta chains listed below, sequenced in a study of beta chain features in type 1 diabetes. As every portion of the isolated RNA was reverse transcribed, the sequencing read expressed TCRB transcripts. Sequenced by immunoSEQ multiplex PCR; TCRdb stores in-frame clones only, minus some. The sample has about 220,000 clones; about 11% are singletons. The source material was central memory CD4+ T cells from blood. Receptors originate from a man younger than 30 in good health.

This chain links TRBV7-3 with TRBJ2-3; perhaps TRBD2 as D (5 bases). Germline loops: CDR1 SGHTA, CDR2 FQGTGA. The CDR3 runs 14 residues. V lost 5 bases and J lost 5, with 14 bases in between. CDR3 residues: CASSPGSVGDTQYF. The CDR3 nucleotides are TGTGCCAGCAGCCCTGGTAGCGTGGGAGATACGCAGTATTTT.

The V and J genes are TRBV7-2 and TRBJ2-7; 8 bases match TRBD1. CDR1 SGHTA and CDR2 FQGNSA come from the germline V gene. V shed 5 bases and J 5 bases; nucleotides not matched to a gene: 8. This CDR3 has 14 residues. In DNA, the CDR3 is TGTGCCAGCAGCCAACAGGGACAGGCCCACGAGCAGTACTTC. Its protein product is CASSQQGQAHEQYF.

This clone was seen ten or more times. The chain has TRBV30 and TRBJ2-7; D gene uncertain. Per germline, CDR1 GTSNPN and CDR2 SVGIG (reference sequence). With 6 bases removed from V and 2 bases from J, the gap between germline ends came to 23 bases. This CDR3 has 16 residues. The CDR3 bases are TGTGCCTGCTCGAAGGGCCTCAGTGAAATCGCCTACGAGCAGTACTTC. This sequence encodes CACSKGLSEIAYEQYF.

The V gene is TRBV4-2, the J gene TRBJ1-2; D is possibly TRBD1 (6 bases). The CDR3 runs to 15 residues. Germline V gene lookup returns CDR1 LGHNA and CDR2 YNFKEQ. The V and J ends lost 3 bases and 4 bases respectively, with 15 bases between them. The CDR3 bases are TGTGCCAGCAGCCATAGTATTGGGGGCGGCTATGGCTACACCTTC. Its translation: CASSHSIGGGYGYTF.

The rearrangement links TRBV29-1 to TRBJ1-2, with 10 bases identical to TRBD1. The CDR3 extends over 17 amino acids. From germline, CDR1 is SQVTM and CDR2 ANQGSEA. J gave up 6 bases and V 0 bases, and 13 bases lay outside the gene matches. CDR3 region: CSVEEGIVMGQGNGYTF. In DNA, the CDR3 is TGCAGCGTTGAAGAAGGGATAGTGATGGGACAGGGGAATGGCTACACCTTC.

V is TRBV30 and J is TRBJ2-5, with 8 bases fitting TRBD1. The V gene's germline CDR1 is GTSNPN and CDR2 SVGIG (reference sequence). This CDR3 is 16 amino acids long. V lost 2 bases to trimming and J lost 5 bases; unmatched junction nucleotides: 13. Here the CDR3 reads CAWSQPKTGVGETQYF. The CDR3 nucleotides are TGTGCCTGGAGTCAGCCTAAGACAGGGGTCGGGGAGACCCAGTACTTC.

Regarding this clone: A read error is the likely source, as a far larger clone sits one nucleotide away. The same CDR3 arises from other DNA sequences in this sample as well. The V gene is TRBV5-1, the J gene TRBJ2-6; perhaps TRBD1 as D (6 bases). V was shortened by 7 bases and J by 4 bases, with 9 bases between the two germline ends. The CDR3 has 13 residues. Germline CDR1 and CDR2: SGHRS and YFSETQ. CDR3 nucleotide sequence: TGCGCCAGCGGGGGCTCGGGGGCCAACGTCCTGACTTTC. Its protein is CASGGSGANVLTF.

This chain joins TRBV30 and TRBJ1-2; D is perhaps TRBD1 (6 bases). V dropped 5 bases and J dropped 2 bases, with 12 bases sitting between them. The CDR3 runs 13 residues. The germline gives CDR1 GTSNPN, CDR2 SVGIG (reference sequence). The CDR3 DNA follows: TGTGCCTGGGGCCGGGACACAAACTATGGCTACACCTTC. Its protein is CAWGRDTNYGYTF.

In regard to this clone: Compared with germline, one end of the junction differs, possibly owing to a read error. This sequence joins TRBV10-3 and TRBJ2-7; no definite D call. CDR3 length: 11 residues. Germline-derived CDR1 and CDR2 are ENHRY and SYGVKD. CDR3 DNA: TGTGCCAGCAGTGAATCACTGGATCAGTACTTC. Amino acid sequence: CASSESLDQYF.

This clone has just a few counts. The chain recombines TRBV14 with TRBJ2-7; D is unresolved. Germline V gives CDR1 SGHDN, CDR2 FVKESK. This CDR3 comprises 13 residues. Trimming removed 4 bases from V and 3 bases from J, with 10 bases in between. The CDR3 region is CASSLKRNYEQYF. In DNA, the CDR3 is TGTGCCAGCAGCCTCAAAAGGAACTACGAGCAGTACTTC.

At least ten counts were recorded for this clone. The chain combines TRBV6-1 with TRBJ2-7; D remains unclear. CDR1 is MNHNS, CDR2 SASEGT, per germline. The CDR3 spans 15 residues. The V end was cut by 8 bases, the J end by 0 bases, with 17 bases between. CDR3 in amino acids: CASVPSGRPSYEQYF. The CDR3 DNA is TGTGCCAGCGTCCCTTCCGGACGGCCCTCCTACGAGCAGTACTTC.

This clone was observed a handful of times. This chain joins TRBV6-5 and TRBJ1-2; no definite D call. V lost 0 bases to trimming and J lost 4 bases, with 15 bases between them. This CDR3 spans 16 amino acids. Per the germline V gene, CDR1 is MNHEY and CDR2 is SVGAGI. CDR3 DNA: TGTGCCAGCAGTTACTCGGGCCAGCCTGGGGTCTATGGCTACACCTTC. Its protein product is CASSYSGQPGVYGYTF.

This sequence joins TRBV28 and TRBJ2-5; no clear D. Germline V gene sequence: CDR1 MDHEN, CDR2 SYDVKM. The CDR3 is made up of 14 amino acids. The V and J ends lost 8 bases and 0 bases respectively, with 13 bases between them. The CDR3 region has the DNA TGTGCCAGCGAAGACACAAGGTACCAAGAGACCCAGTACTTC. Protein product: CASEDTRYQETQYF.

This clone was observed a few times. The V gene is TRBV30, the J gene TRBJ2-2; D gene uncertain. V was pared by 2 bases and J by 0 bases, with 13 bases between. Germline V gene lookup returns CDR1 GTSNPN and CDR2 SVGIG (reference sequence). The CDR3 has 16 amino acids. The CDR3 sequence is CAWSTSSASNTGELFF. CDR3 coding DNA: TGTGCCTGGAGTACTTCCTCGGCTTCGAACACCGGGGAGCTGTTTTTT.

In its sample, this clone was seen a few times. This chain uses TRBV7-2 with TRBJ2-3; D is undetermined. The CDR3 totals 14 residues. Germline V gene data show CDR1 as SGHTA and CDR2 as FQGNSA. The V end was cut by 4 bases, the J end by 0 bases, with 8 bases between. The CDR3: CASSYLPSTDTQYF. The DNA of the CDR3 is TGTGCCAGCAGCTACCTGCCTAGCACAGATACGCAGTATTTT.

This clone was detected many times. This same CDR3 is encoded by further DNA sequences in the sample. The gene calls are TRBV18 and TRBJ2-5, with no clear D. This CDR3 contains 13 residues. Germline CDR1 reads KGHSH; CDR2 reads LQKENI. Trimming removed 3 bases at V and 2 bases at J, with 7 bases between. CDR3 loop: CASSPGRQETQYF. The CDR3 DNA reads TGTGCCAGCTCACCCGGGCGGCAAGAGACCCAGTACTTC.

Notes on this clone: The same CDR3 also results from other DNA sequences found in this sample. V is TRBV30 and J is TRBJ1-1; weak D call: TRBD1 (5 bases). This CDR3 spans 13 amino acids. The germline gives CDR1 GTSNPN, CDR2 SVGIG (reference sequence). Trimming took off 3 bases at V and 4 bases at J, with 12 bases between the two ends. The CDR3 region is CAWRPRGGTEAFF. The CDR3 region has the DNA TGTGCCTGGAGACCTCGGGGGGGCACTGAAGCTTTCTTT.

This chain connects TRBV5-1 to TRBJ2-7; no reliable D call. The CDR3 loop spans 15 amino acids. Germline CDR1 is SGHRS and CDR2 is YFSETQ. Trimming took 4 bases from V and 2 from J, leaving 16 bases between them. Written as DNA, the CDR3 is TGCGCCAGCAGCCCTCAACCGACGGATGCCTACGAGCAGTACTTC. Translating gives CASSPQPTDAYEQYF. The variable domain in full, with the rest retrieved from reference TRBV5-1 and TRBJ2-7, is KAGVTQTPRYLIKTRGQQVTLSCSPISGHRSVSWYQQTPGQGLQFLFEYFSETQRNKGNFPGRFSGRQFSNSRSEMNVSTLELGDSALYLCASSPQPTDAYEQYFGPGTRLTVT.